These 14 T cell receptor beta chains came from one sample sequenced in a study of blood T cell repertoires in COVID-19. Measured with immunoSEQ multiplex PCR; TCRdb has only the in-frame clones, and not every one. The repertoire holds roughly 250,000 clones, with 81% as singletons. Material: peripheral blood. The receptors derive from a woman aged 55-69 years with active or convalescent COVID-19.

The genes are TRBV5-5 and TRBJ1-1; possibly TRBD1 for D (5 bases). Trimming shortened V by 6 bases and J by 0 bases, and 15 bases separated the two germline ends. The CDR3 loop spans 15 amino acids. Per germline, CDR1 SGHKS and CDR2 YYEKEE (reference sequence). The CDR3 DNA is TGTGCCAGCAAGCCTACAGGTGACATGAACACTGAAGCTTTCTTT. Translating it yields CASKPTGDMNTEAFF.

The chain uses TRBV5-4 and TRBJ1-2; TRBD1 matches 10 bases. Looked up from germline, CDR1 is SGHNT and CDR2 is YYREEE (reference sequence). The CDR3 runs to 14 residues. The junction had 4 bases not matched to a gene; V was cut back by 2 bases and J by 6 bases. DNA for the CDR3: TGTGCCAGCAGCTTACGGGACAGGGGCCATGGCTACACCTTC. Protein sequence: CASSLRDRGHGYTF.

In DNA, the CDR3 is TGTGCCAGCATTGGGACAGGGGGCACTGAAGCTTTCTTT. Translated: CASIGTGGTEAFF. V and J are TRBV3-1 (or the pseudogene TRBV3-2) and TRBJ1-1; TRBD1 aligns across 11 bases. The CDR3 length is 13 residues. J lost 4 bases, V lost 7 bases, and 2 bases had no gene match. CDR1 LGHDT and CDR2 YNNKEL come from the germline V gene (reference sequence).

This clone was seen more than once but under ten times. The gene calls are TRBV20-1 and TRBJ2-7; 9 bases are a match to TRBD1. The germline CDR1 and CDR2 sequences are DFQATT and SNEGSKA (reference sequence). The CDR3 has 14 amino acids. With V trimmed by 3 bases and J by 5 bases, 8 bases remained unmatched. The CDR3 DNA is TGCAGTGCTAGTATGGGGACAGGGCGTCACGAGCAGTACTTC. Translation gives CSASMGTGRHEQYF.

The chain has TRBV2 and TRBJ1-6, with 7 bases matching TRBD1. This CDR3 comprises 15 residues. Germline lookup yields CDR1 SNHLY and CDR2 FYNNEI. The V segment lost 3 bases and the J segment 14 bases; nucleotides outside the gene matches: 13. The CDR3 region is CASSDVFDRVQTLHF. In DNA, the CDR3 is TGTGCCAGCAGTGACGTATTTGACAGGGTTCAAACCCTCCACTTT.

The rearrangement joins TRBV4-1 to TRBJ2-7; tentative D call: TRBD1 (5 bases). V lost 0 bases to trimming and J lost 3 bases, with 18 bases between them. There are 17 residues in the CDR3. CDR1 is MGHRA, CDR2 YSYEKL, per germline. CDR3 DNA: TGCGCCAGCAGCCAAGATTATGGGGTCGCAGGGAACTACGAGCAGTACTTC. It yields the protein CASSQDYGVAGNYEQYF.

CDR3 nucleotide sequence: TGTGCCAGCTCACCTCGAGTCGGACAGGGTATAATGGAGACCCAGTACTTC. The encoded protein is CASSPRVGQGIMETQYF. The rearrangement joins TRBV18 to TRBJ2-5, with 8 bases identical to TRBD1. CDR1 is KGHSH, CDR2 LQKENI, per germline. This CDR3 contains 17 residues. The V and J ends lost 3 bases and 5 bases, in that order; junction bases with no gene match: 14.

This sequence joins TRBV12-3 or TRBV12-4 and TRBJ1-2; D unresolved. The CDR3 runs 12 residues. Trimming pared 3 bases from V and 6 bases from J, leaving 8 bases between. The CDR3 DNA sequence: TGTGCCAGCAGTTTTACAGCGGATGGCTACACCTTC. Protein: CASSFTADGYTF.

The rearrangement joins TRBV5-4 to TRBJ1-4; 9 bases are a match to TRBD1. This CDR3 has 16 residues. V dropped 0 bases and J dropped 8; count of bases not matched to a gene: 8. Germline assignment: CDR1 SGHNT and CDR2 YYREEE (reference sequence). The CDR3 sequence: CASSLATGGGREKLFF. The CDR3 DNA reads TGTGCCAGCAGCTTGGCCACAGGGGGCGGGAGAGAAAAACTGTTTTTT. Variable domain in full (rest from reference TRBV5-4 and TRBJ1-4): ETGVTQSPTHLIKTRGQQVTLRCSSQSGHNTVSWYQQALGQGPQFIFQYYREEENGRGNFPPRFSGLQFPNYSSELNVNALELDDSALYLCASSLATGGGREKLFFGSGTQLSVL.

The chain couples TRBV7-9 to TRBJ2-2; maybe TRBD1 (6 bases). The germline CDR1 and CDR2 sequences are SEHNR and FQNEAQ (reference sequence). The length of the CDR3 is 14 residues. V was clipped by 10 bases and J by 4 bases, with 16 bases between them. CDR3 coding DNA: TGTGCCATCCCCCGGGACACCCTCACCGGGGAGCTGTTTTTT. The encoded protein is CAIPRDTLTGELFF.

The chain is built from TRBV7-6 and TRBJ1-1; tentatively, D is TRBD1 (5 bases). The germline V and J ends were trimmed by 6 bases and 4 bases, with 12 bases remaining between them. CDR3 length equals 13 residues. Germline V gives CDR1 SGHVS, CDR2 FNYEAQ. In DNA, the CDR3 is TGTGCCAGCAGATCACAGGAGGGCACTGAAGCTTTCTTT. The encoded protein is CASRSQEGTEAFF.

This clone turned up a few times. The chain links TRBV7-9 to TRBJ1-6; 9 nucleotides agree with TRBD1. J lost 10 bases, V lost 4 bases, and 5 bases had no gene match. The germline V gene encodes CDR1 SEHNR and CDR2 FQNEAQ (reference sequence). The CDR3 totals 14 residues. In DNA form, the CDR3 reads TGTGCCAGCAGCTCCGGGACAGGGTACTCACCCCTCCACTTT. Its translation is CASSSGTGYSPLHF.

The V and J genes are TRBV21-1 and TRBJ2-7; TRBD1, as called in the table, went unchecked against the DNA. TRBV21-1 is a pseudogene. This CDR3 has 17 amino acids. The CDR3 region has the DNA TGTGCCAGCAGCGCTTCTTCCCGGGACAGGGGGGTCTACGAGCAGTACTTC. Translated, it gives CASSASSRDRGVYEQYF.

The CDR3 bases are TGCGCCAGCAGTCCGGGGGGGGCAACCGGGGAGCTGTTTTTT. It specifies CASSPGGATGELFF. The J gene is TRBJ2-2, the V gene TRBV4-1; 8 bases are a match to TRBD2. Germline CDR1 is MGHRA and CDR2 is YSYEKL. V was pared by 6 bases and J by 5 bases, with 5 bases of the junction left unmatched. The length of the CDR3 is 14 residues.